The 27 T cell receptor beta chains presented below share a single source sample, sequenced in a study of CXCR3-negative and CXCR3-positive naive CD8 T cells. 5' RACE with UMI labels generated the TRB cDNA libraries. TCRdb reanalyzed the 5' RACE reads and collapses them to one entry per CDR3 protein, without DNA. Seen in this sample are under 5,500 distinct CDR3 sequences; the ten most common clones hold about 2.5%. No antigen has been assigned to these receptors. General study results and limits: Comparison of naive cells showed more hydrophobic TRB CDR3s in CXCR3-positive than in CXCR3-negative naive cells.

Material: naive CXCR3+ CD8+ T cells from blood. Described subset: CD45RO-CCR7+CD27+CD95- naive CD8+ T cells expressing CXCR3 (TNR3+). The origin of the receptors is a human donor in good health. Some clones in this sample may be carry-over from other donors' samples.

The J gene is TRBJ2-1, the V gene TRBV29-1; the TCRdb D gene call, TRBD2, has no DNA to confirm it. Germline CDR1 reads SQVTM; CDR2 reads ANQGSEA. There are 15 residues in the CDR3. The CDR3 sequence is CSVLAGGSSYNEQFF.

The rearrangement joins TRBV29-1 to TRBJ2-3; TCRdb reports TRBD2, a call that lacks DNA to check it against. CDR1 and CDR2 from the germline V gene are SQVTM and ANQGSEA. CDR3 size: 18 residues. CDR3 sequence reads: CSVPPVLAKHFSTDTQYF.

Measured by frequency, this clonotype is medium-sized. This chain links TRBV15 with TRBJ2-7. The CDR3 is 14 residues long. From germline, CDR1 is LNHNV and CDR2 YYDKDF (reference sequence). CDR3 amino acids: CATSRGRGTYEQYF. The entire variable domain, with the rest obtained from reference TRBV15 and TRBJ2-7, is as follows: DAMVIQNPRYQVTQFGKPVTLSCSQTLNHNVMYWYQQKSSQAPKLLFHYYDKDFNNEADTPDNFQSRRPNTSFCFLDIRSPGLGDTAMYLCATSRGRGTYEQYFGPGTRLTVT.

The V gene is TRBV29-1, the J gene TRBJ1-1; TCRdb's D gene call, TRBD1, goes unchecked for lack of DNA. The CDR3 is made up of 12 amino acids. Germline V lookup: CDR1 SQVTM, CDR2 ANQGSEA. The CDR3 reads CSVDSGAVEAFF. The whole variable domain, remainder taken from reference TRBV29-1 and TRBJ1-1, is SAVISQKPSRDICQRGTSLTIQCQVDSQVTMMFWYRQQPGQSLTLIATANQGSEATYESGFVIDKFPISRPNLTFSTLTVSNMSPEDSSIYLCSVDSGAVEAFFGQGTRLTVV.

Judged by frequency, this clonotype is medium-sized. The chain couples TRBV29-1 to TRBJ2-1; as DNA is missing, the TRBD1 call by TCRdb cannot be tested. Looked up from germline, CDR1 is SQVTM and CDR2 is ANQGSEA. The CDR3 has 16 amino acids. The CDR3 sequence is CSVEEFLTGRDNEQFF.

The chain carries TRBV7-6 and TRBJ2-5. Germline CDR1 is SGHVS and CDR2 is FNYEAQ. This CDR3 has 14 amino acids. The CDR3 here is CASTQSWGQETQYF.

This clonotype registers medium-sized by frequency. The chain uses TRBV20-1 and TRBJ2-7; TCRdb designates TRBD2, a call that cannot be tested without DNA. Germline V gene sequence: CDR1 DFQATT, CDR2 SNEGSKA (reference sequence). This CDR3 comprises 13 residues. The CDR3 region is CSARVVNSYEQYF.

Measured by frequency, this clonotype is medium-sized. The rearrangement links TRBV29-1 to TRBJ2-3; the TCRdb D gene call, TRBD1, has no DNA to confirm it. The CDR3 consists of 17 residues. Looked up from germline, CDR1 is SQVTM and CDR2 is ANQGSEA. CDR3 residues: CSVDPIDRPKRTDTQYF.

This clonotype is medium-sized by frequency. The chain carries TRBV20-1 and TRBJ2-1. Germline V lookup: CDR1 DFQATT, CDR2 SNEGSKA (reference sequence). This CDR3 spans 16 amino acids. CDR3 region: CSARAGGGSSYNEQFF.

This chain uses TRBV28 with TRBJ1-1; lacking DNA, the TRBD1 call made by TCRdb goes unchecked. CDR1 and CDR2 (germline): MDHEN, SYDVKM. This CDR3 comprises 14 residues. The CDR3 sequence is CASSPTGEVEGAFF.

The chain carries TRBV6-6 and TRBJ2-2. CDR3 length equals 12 residues. Germline CDR1 MNHNY, CDR2 SVGAGI (reference sequence). CDR3 sequence reads: CASSYGAGELFF.

Its frequency marks this clonotype as medium-sized (0.01 to 0.1%). The V call is TRBV27, the J call TRBJ2-7; TCRdb proposes TRBD2, but this gene call is untestable without DNA. Germline CDR1 reads MNHEY; CDR2 reads SMNVEV (reference sequence). The CDR3 covers 15 residues. This CDR3 reads CASSSQAGVRHEQYF.

The chain recombines TRBV5-8 with TRBJ2-1; absent DNA, TCRdb's TRBD2 call cannot be checked. The CDR3 consists of 15 residues. Germline assignment: CDR1 SGHTS and CDR2 YDEGEE. CDR3 amino acids: CASSFGTSDYNEQFF.

This clonotype is medium-sized (0.01 to 0.1%) by frequency. The gene calls are TRBV20-1 and TRBJ1-2; TCRdb calls TRBD1, which cannot be checked without DNA. The CDR3 consists of 16 residues. Germline V gene data show CDR1 as DFQATT and CDR2 as SNEGSKA (reference sequence). The CDR3 reads CSARDPTGEANYGYTF.

This clonotype registers medium-sized by frequency. The chain recombines TRBV6-5 with TRBJ1-1; TCRdb lists TRBD1, though no DNA is available to test this call. Per germline, CDR1 MNHEY and CDR2 SVGAGI. This CDR3 spans 15 amino acids. CDR3 residues: CASSYSGGLGTEAFF.

The chain couples TRBV12-5 to TRBJ2-5; the D call of TRBD1 rests on TCRdb alone, since no DNA is present to check it. The germline gives CDR1 LGHNT, CDR2 FRNRAP. The CDR3 spans 15 residues. Here the CDR3 reads CASSPGDRVRETQYF. Full variable domain (remainder filled in from reference TRBV12-5 and TRBJ2-5): DARVTQTPRHKVTEMGQEVTMRCQPILGHNTVFWYRQTMMQGLELLAYFRNRAPLDDSGMPKDRFSAEMPDATLATLKIQPSEPRDSAVYFCASSPGDRVRETQYFGPGTRLLVL.

Judged by frequency, this clonotype is medium-sized. The genes are TRBV27 and TRBJ2-1; no DNA is available, so the TRBD1 call from TCRdb remains unchecked. Germline loops: CDR1 MNHEY, CDR2 SMNVEV (reference sequence). The CDR3 covers 15 residues. This chain's CDR3 is CASSLTLLDSRGQFF.

This clonotype is identified as medium-sized (0.01 to 0.1%) from frequency. This chain connects TRBV20-1 to TRBJ1-1; the D call of TRBD1 rests on TCRdb alone, since no DNA is present to check it. CDR1 DFQATT and CDR2 SNEGSKA come from the germline V gene (reference sequence). This CDR3 region has 14 residues. The CDR3 here is CSARVQGANTEAFF.

This chain links TRBV29-1 with TRBJ1-1. This CDR3 has 11 amino acids. Germline-derived CDR1 and CDR2 are SQVTM and ANQGSEA. CDR3 in amino acids: CSVEPDTEAFF.

The chain links TRBV7-9 to TRBJ2-3. Germline CDR1 SEHNR, CDR2 FQNEAQ (reference sequence). This CDR3 has 14 amino acids. CDR3 loop: CASSWITATDTQYF. Drawing the rest from reference TRBV7-9 and TRBJ2-3, the complete variable domain is DTGVSQNPRHKITKRGQNVTFRCDPISEHNRLYWYRQTLGQGPEFLTYFQNEAQLEKSRLLSDRFSAERPKGSFSTLEIQRTEQGDSAMYLCASSWITATDTQYFGPGTRLTVL.

Its frequency marks this clonotype as large. The chain links TRBV27 to TRBJ2-3; TCRdb indicates TRBD2, and absent DNA this call remains unverified. Germline values: CDR1 MNHEY, CDR2 SMNVEV (reference sequence). This CDR3 is built from 16 residues. The CDR3 region is CASSPRTSGTPDTQYF.

Its frequency marks this clonotype as medium-sized (0.01 to 0.1%). The chain carries TRBV29-1 and TRBJ2-1; TCRdb lists TRBD2, though no DNA is available to test this call. The CDR3 loop spans 13 amino acids. Germline values: CDR1 SQVTM, CDR2 ANQGSEA. CDR3 in amino acids: CSLGLAGNDEQFF.

The chain uses TRBV6-5 and TRBJ1-1. This CDR3 region has 14 residues. Germline CDR1 MNHEY, CDR2 SVGAGI. The CDR3 protein is CASSLIGIYTEAFF.

The rearrangement uses TRBV29-1 and TRBJ1-2; TCRdb returns TRBD1, unconfirmable since there is no DNA. CDR3 length: 11 residues. Germline V gene sequence: CDR1 SQVTM, CDR2 ANQGSEA. CDR3 protein: CSDRGGYGYTF.

This clonotype registers medium-sized by frequency. The chain links TRBV29-1 to TRBJ2-1; TCRdb outputs TRBD1, but without DNA this stays unchecked. The CDR3 covers 14 residues. Germline V CDR1 and CDR2: SQVTM, ANQGSEA. CDR3 in amino acids: CSVEGPGTYNEQFF.

Measured by frequency, this clonotype is medium-sized. The chain combines TRBV4-1 with TRBJ1-3; TCRdb gives TRBD1 as the D gene, but with no DNA this cannot be confirmed. The CDR3 runs to 15 residues. Germline V gene data show CDR1 as MGHRA and CDR2 as YSYEKL. CDR3 protein: CASAQPGVPGNTIYF.

The chain uses TRBV13 and TRBJ2-3; TCRdb returns TRBD2, unconfirmable since there is no DNA. CDR1 PRHDT and CDR2 FYEKMQ come from the germline V gene (reference sequence). This CDR3 comprises 16 residues. CDR3 sequence: CASSARLAGVTDTQYF.